The 12 T cell receptor beta chains in this list originate from one sample, sequenced in a study of blood T cell repertoires in COVID-19. Measured with immunoSEQ multiplex PCR; TCRdb has only the in-frame clones, and not every one. The sample gives approximately 290,000 clones, approximately 89% of which show up once; under 15% is in the top ten. Sequencing input: peripheral blood. These receptors all come from a woman aged 55-70 years with acute or convalescent COVID-19.

This clone was seen only once. This sequence joins TRBV28 and TRBJ1-2, with 9 bases fitting TRBD1. From germline, CDR1 is MDHEN and CDR2 SYDVKM. The V segment lost 5 bases and the J segment 3 bases; nucleotides outside the gene matches: 10. CDR3 size: 16 residues. This CDR3 reads CASSAPGQGMDYGYTF. Here the CDR3 DNA reads TGTGCCAGCAGTGCCCCGGGACAGGGTATGGACTATGGCTACACCTTC.

The rearrangement uses TRBV28 and TRBJ2-7, with 9 bases matching TRBD2. The CDR3 length is 14 residues. V shed 6 bases, J shed 3 bases, and the junction held 6 bases outside the gene matches. Germline CDR1 reads MDHEN; CDR2 reads SYDVKM. As DNA, the CDR3 is TGTGCCAGCAGGAGTAGCGGGAGTTACTACGAGCAGTACTTC. Its translation is CASRSSGSYYEQYF.

The chain joins TRBV4-3 to TRBJ2-1; 8 bases are shared with TRBD2. Germline V CDR1 and CDR2: LGHNA, YSLEER. The V gene end was trimmed by 0 bases and the J gene end by 6 bases; junction bases not matched to a gene: 13. The CDR3 loop spans 18 amino acids. The DNA for the CDR3 is TGCGCCAGCAGCCAAGACCTAGGCTTAGCGGGACTGGGCAATGAGCAGTTCTTC. It translates to CASSQDLGLAGLGNEQFF.

The gene calls are TRBV3-1 (or the pseudogene TRBV3-2) and TRBJ1-1, with D unclear. Trimming cost V 4 bases and J 3 bases, with 15 bases left between them. This CDR3 spans 15 amino acids. Germline V gene data show CDR1 as LGHDT and CDR2 as YNNKEL (reference sequence). CDR3 nucleotide sequence: TGTGCCAGCAGCCGGTCCGAGGGCGGGGACACTGAAGCTTTCTTT. This codes for CASSRSEGGDTEAFF.

The sample holds one count of this clone. This chain links TRBV18 with TRBJ2-5; TRBD1 aligns across 8 bases. The J segment lost 1 base and the V segment lost 6 bases, leaving 4 bases of the junction unmatched. The CDR3 totals 14 residues. The germline CDR1 and CDR2 sequences are KGHSH and LQKENI. The CDR3 DNA is TGTGCCAGCTCGGGCGGGACAGGCCAAGAGACCCAGTACTTC. Encoded protein: CASSGGTGQETQYF. Variable domain in full (rest from reference TRBV18 and TRBJ2-5): NAGVMQNPRHLVRRRGQEARLRCSPMKGHSHVYWYRQLPEEGLKFMVYLQKENIIDESGMPKERFSAEFPKEGPSILRIQQVVRGDSAAYFCASSGGTGQETQYFGPGTRLLVL.

This chain joins TRBV28 and TRBJ1-5; a weak D match, TRBD1 (5 bases). From germline, CDR1 is MDHEN and CDR2 SYDVKM. V lost 5 bases and J lost 6, with 8 bases in between. The CDR3 runs 12 residues. The CDR3 spells CASSGGVQPQHF. The CDR3 bases are TGTGCCAGCAGTGGGGGGGTTCAGCCCCAGCATTTT.

The CDR3 is CASSPGQSGNTIYF. CDR3 bases: TGTGCCAGCAGCCCAGGACAGTCGGGAAACACCATATATTTT. The V call is TRBV7-2, the J call TRBJ1-3, with D possibly TRBD1 on 6 matching bases. Germline CDR1 reads SGHTA; CDR2 reads FQGNSA. CDR3 length equals 14 residues. Trimming cost V 5 bases and J 4 bases, with 12 bases left between them.

Turning to this clone: This specimen includes other DNA sequences encoding the same CDR3. The V and J genes are TRBV9 and TRBJ2-5, with 12 positions matching TRBD2. Unmatched junction bases numbered 0, after V lost 0 bases and J lost 3 bases. CDR1 SGDLS and CDR2 YYNGEE come from the germline V gene. This CDR3 comprises 15 residues. In nucleotides, the CDR3 is TGTGCCAGCAGCGTAGGACTAGCGGGAGAAGAGACCCAGTACTTC. Amino acids: CASSVGLAGEETQYF.

The rearrangement links TRBV5-1 to TRBJ1-1, with D possibly being TRBD1 (6 bases). This CDR3 comprises 13 residues. Trimming took 2 bases from V and 4 from J, leaving 9 bases between them. Germline CDR1 reads SGHRS; CDR2 reads YFSETQ. CDR3 in DNA: TGCGCCAGCAGCTTAGGGGGTTCCACTGAAGCTTTCTTT. This encodes CASSLGGSTEAFF. Supplemented by reference TRBV5-1 and TRBJ1-1, the full variable domain reads KAGVTQTPRYLIKTRGQQVTLSCSPISGHRSVSWYQQTPGQGLQFLFEYFSETQRNKGNFPGRFSGRQFSNSRSEMNVSTLELGDSALYLCASSLGGSTEAFFGQGTRLTVV.

This chain joins TRBV27 and TRBJ1-2; 10 nucleotides align to TRBD1. With V trimmed by 6 bases and J by 5 bases, 6 bases remained unmatched. This CDR3 is 14 amino acids long. CDR1 and CDR2 (germline): MNHEY, SMNVEV (reference sequence). CDR3 bases: TGTGCCAGCAGGGAAGGGACAGGGGTTTATGGCTACACCTTC. Encoded protein: CASREGTGVYGYTF.

Only one count was recorded for this clone. This chain joins TRBV25-1 and TRBJ1-1; tentative D call: TRBD1 (5 bases). CDR3 length: 13 amino acids. V was cut by 6 bases and J by 4 bases, with 12 bases left in between. The germline V gene encodes CDR1 MGHDK and CDR2 SYGVNS. In DNA, the CDR3 is TGTGCCAGCAGCCAGGGAATCGGCACTGAAGCTTTCTTT. This gives the protein CASSQGIGTEAFF.

The V gene is TRBV19, the J gene TRBJ2-7, with TRBD1 matching over 7 bases. Trimming took 8 bases from V and 0 from J; bases not matched to a gene: 4. Germline lookup yields CDR1 LNHDA and CDR2 SQIVND (reference sequence). The CDR3 has 13 amino acids. The CDR3 DNA is TGTGCCAGTGGGACAGCCATCTCCTACGAGCAGTACTTC. Translated, it gives CASGTAISYEQYF. Drawing the rest from reference TRBV19 and TRBJ2-7, the complete variable domain is DGGITQSPKYLFRKEGQNVTLSCEQNLNHDAMYWYRQDPGQGLRLIYYSQIVNDFQKGDIAEGYSVSREKKESFPLTVTSAQKNPTAFYLCASGTAISYEQYFGPGTRLTVT.